The present entry profiles one T cell receptor (beta chain) with its context. This sample was taken from a study of blood T cell repertoires in COVID-19. The CDR3 is 16 residues long. Germline values: CDR1 LGHDT, CDR2 YNNKEL (reference sequence). The V and J ends lost 3 bases and 0 bases respectively, with 14 bases between them. Data came from immunoSEQ multiplex PCR; TCRdb stores just in-frame clones and leaves some out. The repertoire consists of 360,000 or so clones, with roughly 87% occurring once and the leading ten covering over 3.5%. The gene calls are TRBV3-1 (or the pseudogene TRBV3-2) and TRBJ2-5, with a weak D call TRBD2 (6 bases). The sequenced sample was peripheral blood. This TCR was sampled from a woman between 55 and 75 years old with COVID-19, enrolled during active disease. Here the CDR3 DNA reads TGTGCCAGCAGCCAGCGGTATTGGGGGGACCAAGAGACCCAGTACTTC. It codes for CASSQRYWGDQETQYF.